One sample yielded the 27 T cell receptor beta chains listed below, sequenced in a study of lymphopenia after photon versus proton radiotherapy. Profiled with immunoSEQ multiplex PCR; TCRdb holds only in-frame clones, not every one. Among some 76,000 clones listed, around 90% were seen once. The sample consisted of peripheral blood, taken from a patient treated with photon-based radiotherapy. These receptors originate from a woman in her forties with cholangiocarcinoma.

The gene calls are TRBV19 and TRBJ1-2, with a weak D call TRBD1 (5 bases). V dropped 3 bases and J dropped 4 bases, with 12 bases sitting between them. The germline CDR1 and CDR2 sequences are LNHDA and SQIVND (reference sequence). CDR3 size: 14 residues. CDR3 in amino acids: CASSITGVLYGYTF. The CDR3 nucleotides are TGTGCCAGTAGTATCACGGGGGTTCTCTATGGCTACACCTTC.

The rearrangement links TRBV28 to TRBJ1-4, with D hard to call. The V end was cut by 3 bases, the J end by 0 bases, with 8 bases between. The germline CDR1 and CDR2 sequences are MDHEN and SYDVKM. The CDR3 is 15 residues long. The CDR3 region has the DNA TGTGCCAGCAGTTTTGTCACCCCAACTAATGAAAAACTGTTTTTT. Translation: CASSFVTPTNEKLFF. The full variable domain, with the rest looked up from reference TRBV28 and TRBJ1-4, is DVKVTQSSRYLVKRTGEKVFLECVQDMDHENMFWYRQDPGLGLRLIYFSYDVKMKEKGDIPEGYSVSREKKERFSLILESASTNQTSMYLCASSFVTPTNEKLFFGSGTQLSVL.

The chain joins TRBV11-2 to TRBJ1-1; tentative D call: TRBD1 (6 bases). CDR1 SGHAT and CDR2 FQNNGV come from the germline V gene. With 0 bases removed from V and 4 bases from J, the gap between germline ends came to 9 bases. The CDR3 length is 14 residues. The CDR3 loop is CASSLERTATEAFF. CDR3 in DNA: TGTGCCAGCAGCTTAGAGCGGACAGCCACTGAAGCTTTCTTT.

The V and J genes are TRBV19 and TRBJ1-2; D remains ambiguous. V gave up 5 bases and J gave up 4 bases, with 17 bases separating them. Germline lookup yields CDR1 LNHDA and CDR2 SQIVND (reference sequence). The CDR3 is made up of 15 amino acids. The CDR3, as DNA: TGTGCCAGTAGTGCAATCCTGAACAGATTCTATGGCTACACCTTC. Translation: CASSAILNRFYGYTF.

The chain combines TRBV28 with TRBJ2-7; D call uncertain. Trimming cost V 5 bases and J 4 bases, with 9 bases left between them. Germline V gene sequence: CDR1 MDHEN, CDR2 SYDVKM. CDR3 length equals 12 residues. The CDR3 loop is CASSTSGYEQYF. CDR3 DNA sequence: TGTGCCAGCAGTACCTCCGGGTACGAGCAGTACTTC.

V and J are TRBV7-9 and TRBJ2-4, with 11 bases lining up with TRBD1. The CDR3 length is 18 residues. CDR1 is SEHNR and CDR2 is FQNEAQ in the germline V gene (reference sequence). Unmatched junction bases numbered 9, after V lost 5 bases and J lost 0 bases. CDR3 sequence reads: CASSRGQGVVEAKNIQYF. CDR3 in DNA: TGTGCCAGCAGCCGGGGACAGGGGGTAGTCGAAGCCAAAAACATTCAGTACTTC. The full variable domain, its missing parts supplied by reference TRBV7-9 and TRBJ2-4, is DTGVSQNPRHKITKRGQNVTFRCDPISEHNRLYWYRQTLGQGPEFLTYFQNEAQLEKSRLLSDRFSAERPKGSFSTLEIQRTEQGDSAMYLCASSRGQGVVEAKNIQYFGAGTRLSVL.

The chain links TRBV29-1 to TRBJ1-4; D gene unclear. Looked up from germline, CDR1 is SQVTM and CDR2 is ANQGSEA. V lost 7 bases and J 0 bases, leaving 18 bases between the germline ends. The CDR3 sequence is 16 residues long. The CDR3 DNA sequence: TGCAGCGCCGGATGGGAGAAGATTGCAACTAATGAAAAACTGTTTTTT. Translating it yields CSAGWEKIATNEKLFF.

The chain carries TRBV11-3 and TRBJ1-1; TRBD1 is a possible D gene (5 bases). The CDR3 loop spans 15 amino acids. In germline, CDR1 is SGHNT, CDR2 YENEEA. V lost 1 base and J 4 bases, leaving 13 bases between the germline ends. The CDR3 sequence: CASSLGGGRSTEAFF. For the CDR3, the DNA is TGTGCCAGCAGCTTAGGCGGGGGACGAAGCACTGAAGCTTTCTTT.

This clone was seen just once. This chain joins TRBV7-9 and TRBJ2-2; tentatively, D is TRBD1 (6 bases). The germline V and J ends were trimmed by 0 bases and 1 base, with 12 bases remaining between them. The CDR3 spans 17 residues. CDR1 and CDR2 (germline): SEHNR, FQNEAQ (reference sequence). The chain's CDR3 is CASSLATGQMNTGELFF. The CDR3 DNA reads as TGTGCCAGCAGCTTAGCTACGGGACAAATGAACACCGGGGAGCTGTTTTTT.

The gene calls are TRBV2 and TRBJ2-5; TRBD2 agrees at 8 bases. The junction had 5 bases not matched to a gene; V was cut back by 7 bases and J by 4 bases. The CDR3 consists of 13 residues. Germline loops: CDR1 SNHLY, CDR2 FYNNEI. In DNA form, the CDR3 reads TGTGCCAGCACCGGGGGACTAGTAGAGACCCAGTACTTC. As protein: CASTGGLVETQYF.

J is TRBJ2-7 and V is TRBV7-9; D unclear. Germline CDR1 reads SEHNR; CDR2 reads FQNEAQ (reference sequence). Trimming removed 2 bases at V and 4 bases at J, with 6 bases between. The CDR3 runs to 12 residues. CDR3: CASSLSGYEQYF. The DNA of the CDR3 is TGTGCCAGCAGCTTATCTGGGTACGAGCAGTACTTC.

The chain is built from TRBV5-1 and TRBJ2-5; D remains unclear. The CDR3 contains 12 residues. In germline, CDR1 is SGHRS, CDR2 YFSETQ. Trimming took off 4 bases at V and 5 bases at J, with 9 bases between the two ends. In DNA form, the CDR3 reads TGCGCCAGCAGCCCGGGTGGGGAGACCCAGTACTTC. Residues: CASSPGGETQYF.

The chain joins TRBV7-8 to TRBJ2-7; D is uncertain. Trimming shortened V by 2 bases and J by 4 bases, and 12 bases separated the two germline ends. The CDR3 is 14 amino acids. The germline V gene encodes CDR1 SGHVS and CDR2 FQNEAQ. DNA of the CDR3: TGTGCCAGCAGCTTAACTACCCGGTTATACGAGCAGTACTTC. This encodes CASSLTTRLYEQYF. Complete variable domain (other parts from reference TRBV7-8 and TRBJ2-7): GAGVSQSPRYKVAKRGQDVALRCDPISGHVSLFWYQQALGQGPEFLTYFQNEAQLDKSGLPSDRFFAERPEGSVSTLKIQRTQQEDSAVYLCASSLTTRLYEQYFGPGTRLTVT.

V usage is TRBV30 and J usage is TRBJ1-5; tentatively, D is TRBD1 (6 bases). The CDR3 is 17 residues long. Germline V gene data show CDR1 as GTSNPN and CDR2 as SVGIG (reference sequence). The V gene lost 0 bases and the J gene lost 0 bases, with 15 bases spanning the gap. CDR3 loop: CAWSVKTGQYSNQPQHF. CDR3 bases: TGTGCCTGGAGTGTCAAGACAGGACAGTATAGCAATCAGCCCCAGCATTTT.

J is TRBJ1-6 and V is TRBV6-1; 8 positions match TRBD1. Trimming cost V 6 bases and J 9 bases; bases outside gene matches: 10. Germline CDR1 reads MNHNS; CDR2 reads SASEGT. This CDR3 region has 15 residues. The CDR3, as DNA: TGTGCCAGCAGGAACAGGGGGTCTCAGGGTTCACCCCTCCACTTT. It translates to CASRNRGSQGSPLHF.

The chain has TRBV27 and TRBJ2-7; TRBD2 agrees at 13 bases. CDR1 and CDR2 from the germline V gene are MNHEY and SMNVEV (reference sequence). The CDR3 contains 16 residues. The V and J ends lost 3 bases and 5 bases, in that order; junction bases with no gene match: 7. CDR3 sequence reads: CASSFTRTSGRNEQYF. The CDR3 nucleotides are TGTGCCAGCAGTTTTACCCGGACTAGCGGGAGAAACGAGCAGTACTTC.

This chain connects TRBV5-1 to TRBJ2-5, with D unresolved. The CDR3 loop spans 15 amino acids. With 7 bases removed from V and 2 bases from J, the gap between germline ends came to 18 bases. The V gene's germline CDR1 is SGHRS and CDR2 YFSETQ. The CDR3 DNA sequence: TGCGCCAGCGCCAGCCCGTCCACTTTTCAAGAGACCCAGTACTTC. Translation: CASASPSTFQETQYF. Variable domain in full (rest from reference TRBV5-1 and TRBJ2-5): KAGVTQTPRYLIKTRGQQVTLSCSPISGHRSVSWYQQTPGQGLQFLFEYFSETQRNKGNFPGRFSGRQFSNSRSEMNVSTLELGDSALYLCASASPSTFQETQYFGPGTRLLVL.

The V gene is TRBV6-5, the J gene TRBJ2-5; 8 nucleotides line up with TRBD2. Germline values: CDR1 MNHEY, CDR2 SVGAGI. The CDR3 covers 15 residues. The V and J ends lost 7 bases and 2 bases, in that order; junction bases with no gene match: 9. CDR3 coding DNA: TGTGCCAGCACCGAGTGGGCGGGGGGACAAGAGACCCAGTACTTC. Its translation: CASTEWAGGQETQYF.

The J gene is TRBJ2-1, the V gene TRBV30; D call uncertain. V was cut by 0 bases and J by 6 bases, with 12 bases left in between. CDR3 length: 14 residues. Germline-derived CDR1 and CDR2 are GTSNPN and SVGIG (reference sequence). The CDR3 DNA reads TGTGCCTGGAGTGTACTTGGAGACTTCAATGAGCAGTTCTTC. It encodes CAWSVLGDFNEQFF.

The rearrangement uses TRBV1 and TRBJ2-7; the table calls TRBD2, which could not be checked here. TRBV1 is deemed a pseudogene. There are 16 residues in the CDR3. CDR3 coding DNA: TGCACCAGCAGCCAAGTCCGTGGGACTACATCTTACGAGCAGTACTTC. Its protein product is CTSSQVRGTTSYEQYF.

The rearrangement links TRBV27 to TRBJ2-7; 9 nucleotides line up with TRBD2. The CDR3 covers 17 residues. The V gene's germline CDR1 is MNHEY and CDR2 SMNVEV (reference sequence). V dropped 3 bases and J dropped 6; count of bases not matched to a gene: 15. For the CDR3, the DNA is TGTGCCAGCAGTTTGAGGTTTGACGGCGGGAGGGCTGGCGAGCAGTACTTC. Translated, it gives CASSLRFDGGRAGEQYF.

The CDR3 DNA is TGTGCCAGCAGCTCCGGGCCCGGCGAGCAGTACTTC. Encoded protein: CASSSGPGEQYF. V gene TRBV5-4 combines with J gene TRBJ2-7; D is unclear. Trimming took off 3 bases at V and 6 bases at J, with 10 bases between the two ends. In germline, CDR1 is SGHNT, CDR2 YYREEE (reference sequence). The CDR3 has 12 residues.

The genes are TRBV5-6 and TRBJ1-5; the match to TRBD1 covers 7 bases. Germline CDR1 SGHDT, CDR2 YYEEEE. Trimming took 5 bases from V and 8 from J; bases not matched to a gene: 10. The CDR3 has 14 residues. Here the CDR3 DNA reads TGTGCCAGCAGTTCTGACAGGGTGTTCGAGCCCCAGCATTTT. Protein sequence: CASSSDRVFEPQHF.

The chain links TRBV6-1 to TRBJ2-7, with a weak D call TRBD2 (6 bases). Germline V gene sequence: CDR1 MNHNS, CDR2 SASEGT. The CDR3 totals 14 residues. Trimming pared 4 bases from V and 0 bases from J, leaving 10 bases between. The CDR3 region has the DNA TGTGCCAGCAGTGGAGGGAGGAACTCCTACGAGCAGTACTTC. It is translated as CASSGGRNSYEQYF.

The rearrangement uses TRBV30 and TRBJ1-4; D possibly corresponds to TRBD1 (5 bases). In germline, CDR1 is GTSNPN, CDR2 SVGIG (reference sequence). Trimming removed 4 bases at V and 8 bases at J, with 14 bases between. This CDR3 contains 13 residues. The CDR3 DNA is TGTGCCTGGAACCCGACAGTAGGAGAAAAACTGTTTTTT. Encoded protein: CAWNPTVGEKLFF.

The gene calls are TRBV28 and TRBJ1-2, with D possibly being TRBD1 (5 bases). This CDR3 comprises 11 residues. V gave up 7 bases and J gave up 7 bases, with 10 bases separating them. Germline loops: CDR1 MDHEN, CDR2 SYDVKM. The CDR3 spells CASNGGGGYTF. The CDR3 DNA is TGTGCCAGCAACGGGGGTGGTGGCTACACCTTC.

The CDR3 region is CASRLTGDYGYTF. CDR3 coding DNA: TGTGCCAGCAGATTAACAGGGGACTATGGCTACACCTTC. This chain uses TRBV25-1 with TRBJ1-2; 7 bases line up with TRBD1. CDR1 is MGHDK, CDR2 SYGVNS, per germline. J lost 3 bases, V lost 6 bases, and 4 bases had no gene match. CDR3 length: 13 amino acids.